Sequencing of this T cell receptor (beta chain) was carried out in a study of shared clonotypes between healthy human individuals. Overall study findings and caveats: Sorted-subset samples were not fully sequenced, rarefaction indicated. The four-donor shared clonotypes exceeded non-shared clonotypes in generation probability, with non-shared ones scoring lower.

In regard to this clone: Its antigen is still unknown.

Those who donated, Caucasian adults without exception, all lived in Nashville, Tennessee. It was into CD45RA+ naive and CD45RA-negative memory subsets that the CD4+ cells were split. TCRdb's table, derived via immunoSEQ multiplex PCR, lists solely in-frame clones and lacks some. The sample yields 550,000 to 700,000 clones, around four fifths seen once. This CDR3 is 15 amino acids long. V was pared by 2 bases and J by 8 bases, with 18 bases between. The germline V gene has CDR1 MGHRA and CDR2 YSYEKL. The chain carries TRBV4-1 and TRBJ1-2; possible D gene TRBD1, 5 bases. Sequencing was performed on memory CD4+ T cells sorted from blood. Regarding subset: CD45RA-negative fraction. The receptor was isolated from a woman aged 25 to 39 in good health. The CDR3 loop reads CASSQYPGLPDGYTF. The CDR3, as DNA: TGCGCCAGCAGCCAATACCCGGGACTTCCTGACGGCTACACCTTC.